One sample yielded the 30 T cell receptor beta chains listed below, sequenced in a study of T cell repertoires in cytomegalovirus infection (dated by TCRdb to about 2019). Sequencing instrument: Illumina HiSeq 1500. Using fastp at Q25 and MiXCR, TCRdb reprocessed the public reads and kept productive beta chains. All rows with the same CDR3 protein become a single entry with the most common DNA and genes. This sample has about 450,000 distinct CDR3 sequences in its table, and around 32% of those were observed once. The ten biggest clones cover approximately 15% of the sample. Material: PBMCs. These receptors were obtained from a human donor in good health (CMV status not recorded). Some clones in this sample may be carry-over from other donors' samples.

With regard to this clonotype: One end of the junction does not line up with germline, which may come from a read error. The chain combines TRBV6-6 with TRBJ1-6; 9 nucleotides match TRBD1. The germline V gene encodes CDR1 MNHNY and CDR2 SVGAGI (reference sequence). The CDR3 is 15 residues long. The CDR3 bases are TGTGCCAGAAGTTTATCGGGACAGGGACAATCACCCCTCCACTTT. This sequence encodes CARSLSGQGQSPLHF.

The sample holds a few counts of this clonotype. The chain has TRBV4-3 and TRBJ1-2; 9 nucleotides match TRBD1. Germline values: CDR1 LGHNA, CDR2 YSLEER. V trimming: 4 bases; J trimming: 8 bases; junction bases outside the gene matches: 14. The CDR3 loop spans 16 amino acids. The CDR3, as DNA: TGCGCCAGCAGCCGCTCGGGACAGGGCAGTACAGGGGGCTACACCTTC. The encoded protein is CASSRSGQGSTGGYTF.

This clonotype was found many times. The CDR3 DNA follows: TGTGCCAGCAGCCAAGGCTGGGACAGGTCCTACGAGCAGTACTTC. It translates to CASSQGWDRSYEQYF. The chain links TRBV14 to TRBJ2-7, with TRBD1 matching over 8 bases. CDR3 length equals 15 residues. In germline, CDR1 is SGHDN, CDR2 FVKESK. J gave up 1 base and V 1 base, and 3 bases lay outside the gene matches.

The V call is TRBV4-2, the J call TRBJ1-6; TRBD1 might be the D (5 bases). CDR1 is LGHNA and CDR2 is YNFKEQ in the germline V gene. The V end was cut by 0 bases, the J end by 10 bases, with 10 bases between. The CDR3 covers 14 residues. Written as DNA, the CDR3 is TGTGCCAGCAGCCAAGAAGGGGAAGGGTCACCCCTCCACTTT. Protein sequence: CASSQEGEGSPLHF.

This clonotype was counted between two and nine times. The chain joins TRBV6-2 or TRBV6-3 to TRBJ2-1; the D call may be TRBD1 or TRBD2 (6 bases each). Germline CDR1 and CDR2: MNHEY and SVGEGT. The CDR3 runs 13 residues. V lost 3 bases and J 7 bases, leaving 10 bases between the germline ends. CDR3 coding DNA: TGTGCCAGCAGTTATCGGGGGCAAAATGAGCAGTTCTTC. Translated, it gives CASSYRGQNEQFF.

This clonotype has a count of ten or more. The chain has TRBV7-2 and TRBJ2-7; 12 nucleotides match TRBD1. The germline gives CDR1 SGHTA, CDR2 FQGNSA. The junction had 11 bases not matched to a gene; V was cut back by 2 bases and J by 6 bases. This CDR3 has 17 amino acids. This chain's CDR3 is CASSLRGGGTGGGEQYF. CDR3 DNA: TGTGCCAGCAGCTTAAGAGGGGGGGGGACAGGGGGCGGCGAGCAGTACTTC.

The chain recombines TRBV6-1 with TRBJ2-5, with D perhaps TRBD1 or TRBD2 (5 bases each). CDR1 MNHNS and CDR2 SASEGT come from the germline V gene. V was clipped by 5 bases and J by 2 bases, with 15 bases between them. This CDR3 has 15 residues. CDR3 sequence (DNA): TGTGCCAGCAGTTCCAACTTGGGACCTCAAGAGACCCAGTACTTC. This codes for CASSSNLGPQETQYF.

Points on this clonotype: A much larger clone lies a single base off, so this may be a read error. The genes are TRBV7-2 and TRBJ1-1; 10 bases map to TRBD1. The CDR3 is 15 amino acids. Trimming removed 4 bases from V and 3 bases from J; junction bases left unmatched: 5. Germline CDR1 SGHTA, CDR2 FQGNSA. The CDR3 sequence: CTSSSTGTGDTEAFF. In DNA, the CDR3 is TGTACCAGCAGCTCCACCGGGACAGGGGACACTGAAGCTTTCTTT.

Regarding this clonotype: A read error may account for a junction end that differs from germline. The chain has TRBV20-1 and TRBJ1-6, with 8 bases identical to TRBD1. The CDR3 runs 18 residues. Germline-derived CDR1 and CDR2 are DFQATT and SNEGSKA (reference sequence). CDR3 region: CSARDVDRAPSNNSPLHF. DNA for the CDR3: TGCAGTGCTAGAGACGTGGACAGGGCGCCCTCCAATAATTCACCCCTCCACTTT.

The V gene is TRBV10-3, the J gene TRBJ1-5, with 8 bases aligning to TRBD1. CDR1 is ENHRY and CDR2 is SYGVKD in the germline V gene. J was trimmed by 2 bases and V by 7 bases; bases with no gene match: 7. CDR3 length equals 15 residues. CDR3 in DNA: TGTGCCATCATCACAGGGGGGATGCGCAATCAGCCCCAGCATTTT. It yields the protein CAIITGGMRNQPQHF.

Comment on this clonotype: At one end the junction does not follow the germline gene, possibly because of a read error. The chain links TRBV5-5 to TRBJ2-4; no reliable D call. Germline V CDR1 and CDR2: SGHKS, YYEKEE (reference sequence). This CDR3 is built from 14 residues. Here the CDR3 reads CASRLAPGDGIQYF. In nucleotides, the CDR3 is TGTGCCAGCCGCTTGGCCCCCGGAGACGGCATTCAGTACTTC.

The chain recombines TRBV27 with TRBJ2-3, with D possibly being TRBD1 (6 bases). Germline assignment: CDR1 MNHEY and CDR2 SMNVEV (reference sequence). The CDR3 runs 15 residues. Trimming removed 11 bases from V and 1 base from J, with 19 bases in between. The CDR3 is CASRGGYRGTDTQYF. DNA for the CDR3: TGTGCCTCCCGAGGAGGATACAGGGGCACAGATACGCAGTATTTT.

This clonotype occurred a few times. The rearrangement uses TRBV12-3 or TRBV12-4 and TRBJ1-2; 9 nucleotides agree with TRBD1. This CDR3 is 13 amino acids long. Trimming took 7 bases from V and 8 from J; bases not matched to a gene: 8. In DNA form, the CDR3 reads TGTGCCAGCACCGAAGGACAGGGGCGAGGCTACACCTTC. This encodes CASTEGQGRGYTF.

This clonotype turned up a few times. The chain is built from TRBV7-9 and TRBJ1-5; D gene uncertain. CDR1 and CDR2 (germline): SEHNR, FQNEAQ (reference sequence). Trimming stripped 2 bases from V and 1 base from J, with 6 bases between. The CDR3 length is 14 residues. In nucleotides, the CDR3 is TGTGCCAGCAGCTTAATAGAGAGCAATCAGCCCCAGCATTTT. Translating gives CASSLIESNQPQHF.

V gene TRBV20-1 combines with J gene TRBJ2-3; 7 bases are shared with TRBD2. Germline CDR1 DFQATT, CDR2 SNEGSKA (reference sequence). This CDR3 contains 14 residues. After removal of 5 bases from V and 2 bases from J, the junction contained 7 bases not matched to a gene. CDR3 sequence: CSASPGGYTDTQYF. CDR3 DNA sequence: TGCAGTGCTTCACCGGGAGGATACACAGATACGCAGTATTTT.

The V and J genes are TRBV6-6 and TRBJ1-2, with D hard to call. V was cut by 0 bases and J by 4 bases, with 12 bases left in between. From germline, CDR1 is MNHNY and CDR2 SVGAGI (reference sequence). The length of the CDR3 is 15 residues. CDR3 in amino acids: CASSYSKETLYGYTF. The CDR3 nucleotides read TGTGCCAGCAGTTACTCGAAGGAAACCCTCTATGGCTACACCTTC.

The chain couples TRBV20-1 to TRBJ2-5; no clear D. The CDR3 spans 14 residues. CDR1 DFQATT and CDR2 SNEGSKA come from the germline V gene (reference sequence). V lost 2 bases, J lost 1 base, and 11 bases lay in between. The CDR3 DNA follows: TGCAGTGCTAGACCCCCAAACAGCCAAGAGACCCAGTACTTC. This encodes CSARPPNSQETQYF.

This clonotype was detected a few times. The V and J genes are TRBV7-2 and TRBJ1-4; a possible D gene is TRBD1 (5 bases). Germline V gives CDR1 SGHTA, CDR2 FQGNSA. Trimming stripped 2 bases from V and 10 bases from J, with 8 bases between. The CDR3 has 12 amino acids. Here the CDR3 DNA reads TGTGCCAGCAGCTTATCAGGGTTAAAACTGTTTTTT. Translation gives CASSLSGLKLFF.

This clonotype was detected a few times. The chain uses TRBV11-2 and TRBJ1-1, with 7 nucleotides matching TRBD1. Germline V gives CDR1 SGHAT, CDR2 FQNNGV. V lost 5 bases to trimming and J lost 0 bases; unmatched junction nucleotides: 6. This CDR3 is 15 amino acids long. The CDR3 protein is CASSPYRGMNTEAFF. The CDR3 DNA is TGTGCCAGCAGCCCGTACAGGGGAATGAACACTGAAGCTTTCTTT.

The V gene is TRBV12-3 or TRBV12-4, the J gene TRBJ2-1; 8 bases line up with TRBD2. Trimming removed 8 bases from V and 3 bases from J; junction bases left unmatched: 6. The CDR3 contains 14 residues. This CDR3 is CASASGGGYNEQFF. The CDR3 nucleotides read TGTGCCAGCGCCTCGGGAGGGGGCTACAATGAGCAGTTCTTC.

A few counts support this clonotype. The CDR3 reads CASSPSGTGHNEQFF. The CDR3 DNA sequence: TGTGCCAGCAGCCCCTCGGGGACAGGACACAATGAGCAGTTCTTC. V usage is TRBV6-1 and J usage is TRBJ2-1, with TRBD1 identical over 8 bases. The CDR3 spans 15 residues. V trimming: 6 bases; J trimming: 5 bases; junction bases outside the gene matches: 9. Per the germline V gene, CDR1 is MNHNS and CDR2 is SASEGT.

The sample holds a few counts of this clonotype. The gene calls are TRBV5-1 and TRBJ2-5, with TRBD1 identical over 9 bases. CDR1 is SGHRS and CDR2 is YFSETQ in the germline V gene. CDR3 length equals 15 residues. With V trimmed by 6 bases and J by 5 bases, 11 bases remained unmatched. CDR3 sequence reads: CASKGRDREVETQYF. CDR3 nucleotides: TGCGCCAGCAAGGGACGGGACAGGGAGGTGGAGACCCAGTACTTC.

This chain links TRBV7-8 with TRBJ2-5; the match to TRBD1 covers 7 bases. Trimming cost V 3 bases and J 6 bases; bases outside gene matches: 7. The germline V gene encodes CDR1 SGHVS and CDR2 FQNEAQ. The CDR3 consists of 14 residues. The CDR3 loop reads CASSFSTGEQTQYF. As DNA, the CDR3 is TGTGCCAGCAGCTTCTCCACAGGGGAACAGACCCAGTACTTC.

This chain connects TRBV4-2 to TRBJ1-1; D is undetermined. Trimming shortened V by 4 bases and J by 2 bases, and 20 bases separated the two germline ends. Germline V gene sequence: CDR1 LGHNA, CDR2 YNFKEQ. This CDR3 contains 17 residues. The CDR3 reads CASSPARAGAVNTEAFF. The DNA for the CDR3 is TGTGCCAGCAGCCCCGCGAGGGCCGGAGCCGTTAACACTGAAGCTTTCTTT.

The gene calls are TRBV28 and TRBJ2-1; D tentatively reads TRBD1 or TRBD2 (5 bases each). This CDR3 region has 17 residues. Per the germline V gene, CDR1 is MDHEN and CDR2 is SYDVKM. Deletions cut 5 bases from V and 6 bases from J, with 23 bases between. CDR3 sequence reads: CASSTRGGTPPLNEQFF. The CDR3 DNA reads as TGTGCCAGCAGTACCCGGGGTGGGACCCCCCCCCTCAATGAGCAGTTCTTC.

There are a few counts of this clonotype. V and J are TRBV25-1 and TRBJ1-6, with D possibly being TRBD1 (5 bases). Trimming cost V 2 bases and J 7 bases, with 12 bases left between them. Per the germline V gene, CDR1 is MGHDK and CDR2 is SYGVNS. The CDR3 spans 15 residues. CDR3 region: CASSEKRKGNSPLHF. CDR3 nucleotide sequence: TGTGCCAGCAGTGAAAAACGGAAGGGGAATTCACCCCTCCACTTT.

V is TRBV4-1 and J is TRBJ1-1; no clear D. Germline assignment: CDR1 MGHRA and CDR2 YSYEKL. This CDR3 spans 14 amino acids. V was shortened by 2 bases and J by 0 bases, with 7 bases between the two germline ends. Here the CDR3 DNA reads TGCGCCAGCAGCCAAATTTGGATGAACACTGAAGCTTTCTTT. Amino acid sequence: CASSQIWMNTEAFF.

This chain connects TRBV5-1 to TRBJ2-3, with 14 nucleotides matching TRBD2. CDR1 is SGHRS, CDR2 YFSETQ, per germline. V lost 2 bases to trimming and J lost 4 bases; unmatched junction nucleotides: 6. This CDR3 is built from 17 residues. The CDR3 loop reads CASSFGTSGGYADTQYF. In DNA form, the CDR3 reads TGCGCCAGCAGCTTTGGGACTAGCGGGGGATATGCAGATACGCAGTATTTT.

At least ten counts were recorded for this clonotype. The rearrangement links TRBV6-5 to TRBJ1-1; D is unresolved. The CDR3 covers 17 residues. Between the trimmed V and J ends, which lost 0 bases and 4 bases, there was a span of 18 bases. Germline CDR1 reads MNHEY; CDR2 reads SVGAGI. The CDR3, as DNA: TGTGCCAGCAGTTACTCGTTAGGATCCGTCGGCCTCACTGAAGCTTTCTTT. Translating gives CASSYSLGSVGLTEAFF.

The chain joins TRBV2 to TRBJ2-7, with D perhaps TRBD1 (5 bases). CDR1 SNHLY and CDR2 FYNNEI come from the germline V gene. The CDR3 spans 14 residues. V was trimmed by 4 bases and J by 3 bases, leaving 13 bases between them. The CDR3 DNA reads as TGTGCCAGCAGTGGGGGCGCGTCCGACTACGAGCAGTACTTC. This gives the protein CASSGGASDYEQYF.